Following are 31 T cell receptor beta chains from one sample sequenced in a study of blood T cell repertoires in COVID-19. The method was immunoSEQ multiplex PCR; TCRdb's version includes in-frame clones alone and lacks a portion of them. The sample includes 200,000 to 300,000 clones, more than 70% seen only once; the top ten take 2% to 2.5%. Sequencing was carried out using peripheral blood. These receptors were collected from a woman aged 45 to 65 with acute or convalescent COVID-19.

The chain links TRBV4-1 to TRBJ2-2, with 14 bases lining up with TRBD2. Trimming removed 0 bases from V and 4 bases from J; junction bases left unmatched: 1. CDR3 length: 17 residues. Germline V gene lookup returns CDR1 MGHRA and CDR2 YSYEKL. CDR3 sequence: CASSQDGTSGSTGELFF. The CDR3, as DNA: TGCGCCAGCAGCCAAGACGGGACTAGCGGGAGCACCGGGGAGCTGTTTTTT.

The chain links TRBV14 to TRBJ2-1; 8 bases line up with TRBD2. This CDR3 has 16 amino acids. Per germline, CDR1 SGHDN and CDR2 FVKESK. Germline trimming cut 3 bases from V and 6 bases from J; bases unmatched to any gene: 10. The CDR3 is CASSQAGRVTSNEQFF. In DNA form, the CDR3 reads TGTGCCAGCAGCCAGGCCGGGAGGGTGACTTCCAATGAGCAGTTCTTC.

This chain connects TRBV28 to TRBJ2-1; D is perhaps TRBD1 (5 bases). V was clipped by 6 bases and J by 8 bases, with 14 bases between them. Germline V gene sequence: CDR1 MDHEN, CDR2 SYDVKM. This CDR3 is 13 amino acids long. The CDR3 is CASRQGMSDEQFF. CDR3 nucleotides: TGTGCCAGCAGGCAGGGCATGTCCGATGAGCAGTTCTTC.

CDR3 region: CASSPRAGGVYNEQFF. The CDR3 DNA is TGTGCCAGCAGCCCACGGGCGGGAGGGGTCTACAATGAGCAGTTCTTC. This chain links TRBV11-2 with TRBJ2-1, with 9 bases identical to TRBD2. The V gene's germline CDR1 is SGHAT and CDR2 FQNNGV. The CDR3 totals 16 residues. The junction had 8 bases not matched to a gene; V was cut back by 5 bases and J by 3 bases. The full variable domain, its missing parts supplied by reference TRBV11-2 and TRBJ2-1, is EAGVAQSPRYKIIEKRQSVAFWCNPISGHATLYWYQQILGQGPKLLIQFQNNGVVDDSQLPKDRFSAERLKGVDSTLKIQPAKLEDSAVYLCASSPRAGGVYNEQFFGPGTRLTVL.

This clone was detected only a few times. V is TRBV4-1 and J is TRBJ2-1; 8 nucleotides line up with TRBD1. CDR3 length equals 16 residues. V gave up 4 bases and J gave up 3 bases; unmatched junction bases: 8. CDR1 and CDR2 (germline): MGHRA, YSYEKL. The CDR3 nucleotides are TGCGCCAGCAGCCCCCCGGACAGGGTTGACTACAATGAGCAGTTCTTC. This translates into CASSPPDRVDYNEQFF.

This clone was seen once. The chain employs TRBV5-1 and TRBJ1-6, with D possibly being TRBD1 (6 bases). The CDR3 is made up of 16 amino acids. Trimming removed 0 bases from V and 5 bases from J, with 12 bases in between. Germline V gene lookup returns CDR1 SGHRS and CDR2 YFSETQ. CDR3 nucleotides: TGCGCCAGCAGCTTGGGTGAAGGGGGACATAATTCACCCCTCCACTTT. It encodes CASSLGEGGHNSPLHF.

This clone was seen just once. V gene TRBV4-3 combines with J gene TRBJ2-2; no clear D. The germline V and J ends were trimmed by 0 bases and 2 bases, with 19 bases remaining between them. This CDR3 is 19 amino acids long. The germline V gene has CDR1 LGHNA and CDR2 YSLEER. DNA of the CDR3: TGCGCCAGCAGCCAAGATAAGAGAGTTAGCCTCCGAAACACCGGGGAGCTGTTTTTT. The encoded protein is CASSQDKRVSLRNTGELFF.

The gene calls are TRBV9 and TRBJ2-6; no definite D call. This CDR3 is built from 17 residues. V shed 1 base and J shed 0 bases, with 11 bases lying between them. Germline V gene lookup returns CDR1 SGDLS and CDR2 YYNGEE. Here the CDR3 DNA reads TGTGCCAGCAGCGTAATGGCCCCCCCCTCTGGGGCCAACGTCCTGACTTTC. Translating it yields CASSVMAPPSGANVLTF.

V gene TRBV7-3 combines with J gene TRBJ1-2, with D hard to call. CDR1 is SGHTA, CDR2 FQGTGA, per germline. The CDR3 spans 17 residues. Trimming stripped 5 bases from V and 0 bases from J, with 19 bases between. The CDR3 spells CASSPGAGSPTNYGYTF. CDR3 DNA sequence: TGTGCCAGCAGCCCTGGTGCAGGCTCGCCCACTAACTATGGCTACACCTTC.

The chain couples TRBV9 to TRBJ2-5, with a tentative D call TRBD2 (6 bases). Trimming pared 0 bases from V and 4 bases from J, leaving 13 bases between. CDR3 length: 15 residues. The germline V gene has CDR1 SGDLS and CDR2 YYNGEE. The CDR3 reads CASSVVDGRVETQYF. CDR3 DNA: TGTGCCAGCAGCGTAGTAGACGGGAGAGTAGAGACCCAGTACTTC.

The rearrangement uses TRBV4-3 and TRBJ2-1; no clear D. The germline V and J ends were trimmed by 0 bases and 5 bases, with 11 bases remaining between them. The CDR3 consists of 15 residues. Germline CDR1 reads LGHNA; CDR2 reads YSLEER. The CDR3 bases are TGCGCCAGCAGCCAAGAACGGAGTACCCACAATGAGCAGTTCTTC. Translated, it gives CASSQERSTHNEQFF.

V gene TRBV4-1 combines with J gene TRBJ2-1, with 11 bases fitting TRBD1. Germline values: CDR1 MGHRA, CDR2 YSYEKL. The CDR3 is 15 residues long. V lost 4 bases and J lost 7; bases outside the gene matches: 6. CDR3 residues: CASSRTGGSGNEQFF. CDR3 nucleotides: TGCGCCAGCAGCCGGACAGGGGGCTCTGGGAATGAGCAGTTCTTC.

On this clone itself: This sample includes further DNA sequences coding for the same CDR3. CDR3 bases: TGTGCCAGCAGCTTGGGCCAGAATAATGAAAAACTGTTTTTT. Its translation: CASSLGQNNEKLFF. The V call is TRBV5-4, the J call TRBJ1-4; no firm D call. The germline V and J ends were trimmed by 0 bases and 4 bases, with 7 bases remaining between them. Germline V CDR1 and CDR2: SGHNT, YYREEE (reference sequence). The CDR3 has 14 amino acids.

This chain links TRBV7-8 with TRBJ1-4; a possible D gene is TRBD1 (5 bases). This CDR3 is built from 18 residues. V shed 2 bases and J shed 8 bases, with 24 bases lying between them. The germline V gene encodes CDR1 SGHVS and CDR2 FQNEAQ. In DNA, the CDR3 is TGTGCCAGCAGCTTATCCCGATTAGTGAGGGAGCGGGGGGAAAAACTGTTTTTT. Translation: CASSLSRLVRERGEKLFF.

This chain links TRBV29-1 with TRBJ2-1, with 10 bases matching TRBD2. CDR3 length: 14 residues. CDR1 SQVTM and CDR2 ANQGSEA come from the germline V gene. V shed 8 bases, J shed 0 bases, and the junction held 4 bases outside the gene matches. CDR3 bases: TGCAGCACCTCTAGCGGGGGCTCCTACAATGAGCAGTTCTTC. It translates to CSTSSGGSYNEQFF.

J is TRBJ2-1 and V is TRBV28; possible D gene TRBD2, 6 bases. The CDR3 contains 15 residues. The V end lost 8 bases, the J end lost 0 bases, and 14 bases lay between the germline ends. Germline V CDR1 and CDR2: MDHEN, SYDVKM. The chain's CDR3 is CASCWDSRSYNEQFF. In DNA form, the CDR3 reads TGTGCCAGCTGTTGGGACTCCCGCTCCTACAATGAGCAGTTCTTC.

V is TRBV11-1 and J is TRBJ2-5, with 8 nucleotides matching TRBD1. CDR1 is SGHAT, CDR2 FQDESV, per germline (reference sequence). This CDR3 spans 14 amino acids. V shed 2 bases and J 3 bases; nucleotides not matched to a gene: 2. The CDR3 reads CASSLRQGKETQYF. The CDR3 DNA follows: TGTGCCAGCAGCTTAAGACAGGGGAAAGAGACCCAGTACTTC.

Of note for this clone: This sample also contains other DNA sequences that code for the same CDR3. V usage is TRBV18 and J usage is TRBJ1-5, with a tentative D call TRBD1 (6 bases). The CDR3 has 14 residues. Germline V gene lookup returns CDR1 KGHSH and CDR2 LQKENI. Trimming removed 2 bases at V and 4 bases at J, with 9 bases between. The chain's CDR3 is CASSPSQGNQPQHF. As DNA, the CDR3 is TGTGCCAGCTCACCAAGTCAGGGGAATCAGCCCCAGCATTTT.

This chain uses TRBV6-1 with TRBJ2-5; 9 bases match TRBD2. Germline V gives CDR1 MNHNS, CDR2 SASEGT. The CDR3 length is 14 residues. Trimming took 3 bases from V and 5 from J; bases not matched to a gene: 4. CDR3 sequence (DNA): TGTGCCAGCAGTGATAGCGGGAGAGGGGAGACCCAGTACTTC. It is translated as CASSDSGRGETQYF.

This clone was observed once. This chain links TRBV9 with TRBJ2-4, with TRBD2 as a possible D gene (5 bases). CDR1 is SGDLS and CDR2 is YYNGEE in the germline V gene. V gave up 4 bases and J gave up 1 base, with 18 bases separating them. This CDR3 is 17 amino acids long. The CDR3 region has the DNA TGTGCCAGCAGCCCAAGAGACGGGGTAGCGGCCAAAAACATTCAGTACTTC. It specifies CASSPRDGVAAKNIQYF.

Written as DNA, the CDR3 is TGTGCCAGCAGCTTAGGAGGTAGCGTAAACAATGAGCAGTTCTTC. Translating it yields CASSLGGSVNNEQFF. The chain is built from TRBV7-8 and TRBJ2-1; a weak D match, TRBD2 (5 bases). Germline-derived CDR1 and CDR2 are SGHVS and FQNEAQ. Between the trimmed V and J ends, which lost 1 base and 5 bases, there was a span of 12 bases. The CDR3 consists of 15 residues.

The V call is TRBV7-9, the J call TRBJ2-1; 11 bases align to TRBD2. Germline V lookup: CDR1 SEHNR, CDR2 FQNEAQ (reference sequence). The ends lost 5 bases at V and 4 bases at J; junction bases unmatched: 4. This CDR3 spans 15 amino acids. The CDR3 bases are TGTGCCAGCAGCCTCGGGACTAGCGGATACAATGAGCAGTTCTTC. It encodes CASSLGTSGYNEQFF.

The rearrangement joins TRBV27 to TRBJ2-1, with 12 positions matching TRBD2. Germline CDR1 MNHEY, CDR2 SMNVEV (reference sequence). The V and J ends lost 4 bases and 8 bases, in that order; junction bases with no gene match: 9. This CDR3 contains 16 residues. The CDR3 protein is CASSSPASGRGDEQFF. In DNA, the CDR3 is TGTGCCAGCAGTTCCCCCGCTAGCGGGAGGGGGGATGAGCAGTTCTTC.

The rearrangement links TRBV7-2 to TRBJ1-2; no clear D. V lost 5 bases to trimming and J lost 14 bases, with 18 bases between them. Germline V gene sequence: CDR1 SGHTA, CDR2 FQGNSA. CDR3 length: 12 amino acids. CDR3 in DNA: TGTGCCAGCAGCCCCTACATTGGGGAGACGACCTTC. This sequence encodes CASSPYIGETTF. Together with reference TRBV7-2 and TRBJ1-2, the CDR3 gives the full variable domain: GAGVSQSPSNKVTEKGKDVELRCDPISGHTALYWYRQSLGQGLEFLIYFQGNSAPDKSGLPSDRFSAERTGGSVSTLTIQRTQQEDSAVYLCASSPYIGETTFGSGTRLTVV.

The CDR3 region has the DNA TGTGCCAGCAGCTTAGGGGCCTTAGGGGGGGATGAGCAGTTCTTC. It is translated as CASSLGALGGDEQFF. This chain joins TRBV7-6 and TRBJ2-1; possible D gene TRBD2, 7 bases. Germline assignment: CDR1 SGHVS and CDR2 FNYEAQ. The germline V and J ends were trimmed by 1 base and 8 bases, with 15 bases remaining between them. The CDR3 is 15 residues long.

CDR3 loop: CASSESTGGAWFEGYTF. Written as DNA, the CDR3 is TGTGCCAGCAGCGAGTCGACAGGGGGCGCGTGGTTCGAAGGCTACACCTTC. The chain couples TRBV9 to TRBJ1-2; 10 bases line up with TRBD1. CDR3 length: 17 amino acids. The trim removed 3 bases at V and 8 bases at J, leaving 16 bases unmatched. Germline-derived CDR1 and CDR2 are SGDLS and YYNGEE.

As to this clone: The same CDR3 also results from other DNA sequences found in this sample. This chain uses TRBV6-2 or TRBV6-3 with TRBJ1-5; 7 positions agree with TRBD1. Unmatched junction bases numbered 6, after V lost 6 bases and J lost 4 bases. This CDR3 is built from 14 residues. CDR1 is MNHEY, CDR2 SVGEGT, per germline. For the CDR3, the DNA is TGTGCCAGCAGCCGACAGGGTGGGAATCAGCCCCAGCATTTT. Translation gives CASSRQGGNQPQHF.

The V and J genes are TRBV6-4 and TRBJ1-2; D not resolved. The germline V gene encodes CDR1 MRHNA and CDR2 SNTAGT. This CDR3 has 12 residues. Trimming removed 3 bases from V and 8 bases from J, with 10 bases in between. This CDR3 reads CASSDRGIGYTF. The CDR3, as DNA: TGTGCCAGCAGTGATCGGGGAATCGGCTACACCTTC.

This chain's CDR3 is CASSRDYRGDEYF. Here the CDR3 DNA reads TGTGCCAGCAGCCGGGACTACCGGGGAGACGAGTACTTC. The chain is built from TRBV3-1 (or the pseudogene TRBV3-2) and TRBJ2-7, with 7 bases aligning to TRBD2. Per germline, CDR1 LGHDT and CDR2 YNNKEL (reference sequence). J was trimmed by 11 bases and V by 4 bases; bases with no gene match: 11. The CDR3 contains 13 residues.

V and J are TRBV11-2 and TRBJ1-1; possible D gene TRBD1, 5 bases. The CDR3 extends over 12 amino acids. Per germline, CDR1 SGHAT and CDR2 FQNNGV. The V gene lost 3 bases and the J gene lost 5 bases, with 7 bases spanning the gap. The CDR3, as DNA: TGTGCCAGCAGCTTTAGGGGAACTGAAGCTTTCTTT. It codes for CASSFRGTEAFF.

The chain employs TRBV5-5 and TRBJ2-3; 10 bases map to TRBD2. Looked up from germline, CDR1 is SGHKS and CDR2 is YYEKEE (reference sequence). Trimming removed 4 bases from V and 1 base from J; junction bases left unmatched: 6. The CDR3 extends over 16 amino acids. This CDR3 is CASSLNLAGGTDTQYF. Here the CDR3 DNA reads TGTGCCAGCAGCCTAAATCTAGCGGGAGGCACAGATACGCAGTATTTT.